The 14 T cell receptor beta chains presented below share a single source sample, sequenced in a study of blood T cells in healthy people across ages. Using a J-beta primer mix together with a sample-barcoded 5' primer, a second PCR was run for about 6 to 11 cycles. One entry per CDR3 protein, called by TCRdb with MiXCR from the 5' RACE reads. The sample includes 1.2 million to 1.5 million distinct CDR3 sequences, around 59% seen only once; the top ten take 5.5% to 8%. Material: blood. The source of these receptors is a man aged 18 to 35 in good health.

This clonotype was counted between two and nine times. The CDR3 DNA reads as TGCAGTGCTACGAAGGGGAGTTTGGGGTACGAGCAGTACTTC. This gives the protein CSATKGSLGYEQYF. The chain carries TRBV20-1 and TRBJ2-7; the D call may be TRBD1 or TRBD2 (5 bases each). The V end lost 4 bases, the J end lost 4 bases, and 17 bases lay between the germline ends. CDR1 DFQATT and CDR2 SNEGSKA come from the germline V gene (reference sequence). This CDR3 spans 14 amino acids.

V usage is TRBV4-2 and J usage is TRBJ2-5; D is tentatively TRBD1 or TRBD2 (5 bases each). Trimming removed 4 bases at V and 4 bases at J, with 13 bases between. Germline V gene lookup returns CDR1 LGHNA and CDR2 YNFKEQ. The length of the CDR3 is 14 residues. CDR3 residues: CASSPEGWGETQYF. In nucleotides, the CDR3 is TGTGCCAGCAGCCCCGAGGGGTGGGGAGAGACCCAGTACTTC.

The chain links TRBV9 to TRBJ2-1, with no clear D. Trimming left V 4 bases short and J 12 bases short, with 14 bases between. The length of the CDR3 is 12 residues. Germline lookup yields CDR1 SGDLS and CDR2 YYNGEE. The CDR3 loop reads CASSSLQERQFF. The DNA for the CDR3 is TGTGCCAGCAGCTCCCTCCAAGAGCGGCAGTTCTTC.

The chain uses TRBV29-1 and TRBJ2-4; D call uncertain. CDR3 length: 16 residues. Germline CDR1 reads SQVTM; CDR2 reads ANQGSEA. V was trimmed by 4 bases and J by 1 base, leaving 17 bases between them. The CDR3 protein is CSVGPRLPGAKNIQYF. The CDR3 coding sequence is TGCAGCGTTGGACCCAGGCTGCCTGGGGCCAAAAACATTCAGTACTTC.

This clonotype appeared once. J is TRBJ2-7 and V is TRBV28; TRBD1 agrees at 7 bases. Gene TRBJ2-5 matches the end of the DNA better, so the J call may be wrong. The CDR3 sequence is 14 residues long. Germline CDR1 and CDR2: MDHEN and SYDVKM. The CDR3 sequence: CASSPTGQEETQYF. CDR3 nucleotide sequence: TGTGCCAGCAGTCCCACTGGACAGGAAGAGACCCAGTACTTC.

V usage is TRBV12-3 or TRBV12-4 and J usage is TRBJ2-7; the match to TRBD2 covers 7 bases. With V trimmed by 6 bases and J by 1 base, 9 bases remained unmatched. This CDR3 is built from 15 residues. The CDR3 sequence is CASSWGGSVSYEQYF. CDR3 coding DNA: TGTGCCAGCAGCTGGGGGGGGTCGGTATCCTACGAGCAGTACTTC.

The chain uses TRBV12-3 or TRBV12-4 and TRBJ2-1, with 9 bases lining up with TRBD2. The CDR3 covers 14 residues. V gave up 7 bases and J gave up 5 bases; unmatched junction bases: 6. CDR3: CASTVAGVNNEQFF. CDR3 nucleotide sequence: TGTGCCAGCACTGTAGCGGGGGTGAACAATGAGCAGTTCTTC.

This clonotype appeared a single time. The chain couples TRBV5-6 to TRBJ2-3, with 10 positions matching TRBD1. Germline V CDR1 and CDR2: SGHDT, YYEEEE. V shed 2 bases and J 4 bases; nucleotides not matched to a gene: 22. The CDR3 totals 21 residues. CDR3 amino acids: CASSFKAGQGVVRDLADTQYF. CDR3 coding DNA: TGTGCCAGCAGCTTCAAAGCTGGACAGGGGGTCGTGCGGGACCTGGCAGATACGCAGTATTTT.

A few counts support this clonotype. The genes are TRBV3-1 and TRBJ2-7; 8 positions match TRBD2. V shed 1 base, J shed 7 bases, and the junction held 6 bases outside the gene matches. In germline, CDR1 is LGHDT, CDR2 YNNKEL (reference sequence). The CDR3 runs to 14 residues. The CDR3 is CASSQGLATTEQYF. CDR3 DNA sequence: TGTGCCAGCAGCCAAGGACTAGCGACCACTGAGCAGTACTTC.

The CDR3 nucleotides are TGCAGTGCTAGAGATGTGGAGAACTGGGTCGGCGAGACCCAGTACTTC. This codes for CSARDVENWVGETQYF. The rearrangement links TRBV20-1 to TRBJ2-5; D unresolved. Germline CDR1 is DFQATT and CDR2 is SNEGSKA (reference sequence). V was cut by 0 bases and J by 5 bases, with 19 bases left in between. The CDR3 consists of 16 residues.

As for this clonotype: A junction end diverges from the germline sequence, so it may reflect a read error. The chain couples TRBV7-9 to TRBJ2-1, with D possibly being TRBD2 (7 bases). The CDR3 runs to 18 residues. Germline V gene data show CDR1 as SEHNR and CDR2 as FQNEAQ (reference sequence). As DNA, the CDR3 is TGTGCCAGCAGCTTACCGGATACAGGGACTATGTCCTACAAGGAGCAGTTCTTC. It codes for CASSLPDTGTMSYKEQFF.

In the case of this clonotype: Because it lacks the conserved phenylalanine or tryptophan at the end, this CDR3 is likely a read error. The rearrangement uses TRBV7-8 and TRBJ2-3; D possibly corresponds to TRBD2 (5 bases). The CDR3 sequence is 16 residues long. CDR1 SGHVS and CDR2 FQNEAQ come from the germline V gene. Trimming stripped 5 bases from V and 0 bases from J, with 15 bases between. The CDR3 nucleotides read TGTGCCAGCAGCACTCCCCGGGGTGCTAGCACAGATACGCAGTATTTG. This codes for CASSTPRGASTDTQYL.

The chain recombines TRBV4-1 with TRBJ1-1; D gene uncertain. V lost 0 bases to trimming and J lost 7 bases, with 18 bases between them. The CDR3 is made up of 16 amino acids. Germline V lookup: CDR1 MGHRA, CDR2 YSYEKL. The CDR3 coding sequence is TGCGCCAGCAGCCAAGATTCTGGGCGGATTATGGGTGAAGCTTTCTTT. The encoded protein is CASSQDSGRIMGEAFF.

This clonotype has more than one count but fewer than ten. The chain employs TRBV3-1 and TRBJ2-5; 13 positions match TRBD2. The length of the CDR3 is 15 residues. The V gene end was trimmed by 4 bases and the J gene end by 5 bases; junction bases not matched to a gene: 4. CDR1 is LGHDT, CDR2 YNNKEL, per germline (reference sequence). CDR3 in amino acids: CASSLRLAGGETQYF. CDR3 nucleotides: TGTGCCAGCAGCCTGAGACTAGCGGGGGGTGAGACCCAGTACTTC.